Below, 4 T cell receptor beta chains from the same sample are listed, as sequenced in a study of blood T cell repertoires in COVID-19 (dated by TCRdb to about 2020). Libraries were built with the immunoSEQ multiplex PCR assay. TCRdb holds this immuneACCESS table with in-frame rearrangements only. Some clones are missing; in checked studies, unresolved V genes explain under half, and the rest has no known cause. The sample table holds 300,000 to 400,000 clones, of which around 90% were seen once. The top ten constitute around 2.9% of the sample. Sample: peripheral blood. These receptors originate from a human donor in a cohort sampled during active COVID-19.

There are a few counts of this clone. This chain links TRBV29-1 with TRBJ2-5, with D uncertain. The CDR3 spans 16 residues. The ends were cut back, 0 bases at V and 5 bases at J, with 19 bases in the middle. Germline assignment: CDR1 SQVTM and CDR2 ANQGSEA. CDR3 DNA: TGCAGCGTTGAAGATCCGAAGACACCGGCTCTCGAGACCCAGTACTTC. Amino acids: CSVEDPKTPALETQYF. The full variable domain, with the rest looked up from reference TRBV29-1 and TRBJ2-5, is SAVISQKPSRDICQRGTSLTIQCQVDSQVTMMFWYRQQPGQSLTLIATANQGSEATYESGFVIDKFPISRPNLTFSTLTVSNMSPEDSSIYLCSVEDPKTPALETQYFGPGTRLLVL.

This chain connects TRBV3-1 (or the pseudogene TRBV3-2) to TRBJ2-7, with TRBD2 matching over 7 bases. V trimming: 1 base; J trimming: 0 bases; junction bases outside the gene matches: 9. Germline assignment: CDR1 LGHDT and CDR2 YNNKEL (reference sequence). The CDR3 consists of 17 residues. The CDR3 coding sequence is TGTGCCAGCAGCCAAGGCCTAGCGGCCGCCTTCTCCTACGAGCAGTACTTC. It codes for CASSQGLAAAFSYEQYF.

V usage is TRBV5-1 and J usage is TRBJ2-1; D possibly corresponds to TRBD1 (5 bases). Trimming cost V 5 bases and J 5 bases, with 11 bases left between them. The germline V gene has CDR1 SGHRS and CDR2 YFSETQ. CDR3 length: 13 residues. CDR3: CASRSDSNNEQFF. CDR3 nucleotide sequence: TGCGCCAGCAGATCAGACAGCAACAATGAGCAGTTCTTC.

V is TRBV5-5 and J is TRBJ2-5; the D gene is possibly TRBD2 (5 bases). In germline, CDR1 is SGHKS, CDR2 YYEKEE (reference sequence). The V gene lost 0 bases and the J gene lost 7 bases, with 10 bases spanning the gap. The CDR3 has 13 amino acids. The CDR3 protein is CASSLGTAGTQYF. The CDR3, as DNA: TGTGCCAGCAGCTTGGGGACGGCGGGGACCCAGTACTTC.